This T cell receptor beta chain was sequenced during a study of vaccination and CD4 T cells after COVID-19. About the study: Control cultures used a CEFX viral epitope pool, an HIV-1 Nef peptide pool, or no peptide. Whole-study findings and limits: The median proportion of reactive clones detected only post-vaccination in convalescent patients was approximately 90%.

Turning to this clonotype: No antigen is known for it.

Sample treatment: approximately nine-day PBMC culture with coronavirus spike peptide pools or control peptides (ViraFEST assay). Germline CDR1 is MNHEY and CDR2 is SVGAGI. CDR3 length: 17 residues. Trimming cost V 0 bases and J 4 bases; bases outside gene matches: 8. Scientists ran DNA taken from cultured CD4+ T cells through the Oncomine TCR Beta short-read assay for sequencing. From cultured CD4+ T cells, genomic DNA was extracted. TCRdb re-called the PCR reads with MiXCR, one entry per CDR3 protein. The table includes about 7,100 distinct CDR3 sequences, around 62% detected once. This chain connects TRBV6-5 to TRBJ2-1, with TRBD1 identical over 8 bases. The specimen sequenced was CD4+ T cells from blood, cultured in vitro. The source of this sequence is a human donor who had recovered from COVID-19. CDR3 in DNA: TGTGCCAGCAGTTACTCAGTTCCAGGGGGCCTTTACAATGAGCAGTTCTTC. Protein: CASSYSVPGGLYNEQFF.